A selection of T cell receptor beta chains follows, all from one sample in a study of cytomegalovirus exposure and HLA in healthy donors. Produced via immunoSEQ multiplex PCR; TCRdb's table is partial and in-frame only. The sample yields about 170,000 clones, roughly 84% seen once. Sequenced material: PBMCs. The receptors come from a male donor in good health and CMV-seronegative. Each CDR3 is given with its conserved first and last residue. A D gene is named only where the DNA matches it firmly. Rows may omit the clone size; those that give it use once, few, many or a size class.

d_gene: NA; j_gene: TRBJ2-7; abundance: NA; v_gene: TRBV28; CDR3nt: TGTGCCAGCAGTTTATACCGAGGGGGTGGCTCCTACGAGCAGTACTTC; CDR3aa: CASSLYRGGGSYEQYF
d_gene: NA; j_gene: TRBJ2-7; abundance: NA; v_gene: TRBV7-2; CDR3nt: TGTGCCAGCAGCTCCTCCGGAGGGTACGAGCAGTACTTC; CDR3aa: CASSSSGGYEQYF
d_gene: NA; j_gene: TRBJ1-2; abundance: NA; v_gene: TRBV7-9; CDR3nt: TGTGCCAGCAGCTTAAAAATTGGTCAGGCCCCTGCTAACTATGGCTACACCTTC; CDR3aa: CASSLKIGQAPANYGYTF
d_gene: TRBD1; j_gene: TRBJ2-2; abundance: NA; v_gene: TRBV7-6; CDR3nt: TGTGCCAGCTCAACGCTCCGACAGGGGGCTAACACCGGGGAGCTGTTTTTT; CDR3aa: CASSTLRQGANTGELFF
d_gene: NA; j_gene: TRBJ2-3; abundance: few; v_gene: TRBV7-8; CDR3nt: TGTGCCAGCAGCTTATTATATGAGGAGGCAGATACGCAGTATTTT; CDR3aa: CASSLLYEEADTQYF
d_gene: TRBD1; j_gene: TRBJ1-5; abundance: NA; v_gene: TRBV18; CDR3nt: TGTGCCAGCTCACCCCAGGGACAGCCCAATCAGCCCCAGCATTTT; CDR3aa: CASSPQGQPNQPQHF
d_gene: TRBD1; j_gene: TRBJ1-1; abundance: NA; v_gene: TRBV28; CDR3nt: TGTGCCAGCAGTCCGCCCCAGGGGGCTCAAGCTTTCTTT; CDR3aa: CASSPPQGAQAFF
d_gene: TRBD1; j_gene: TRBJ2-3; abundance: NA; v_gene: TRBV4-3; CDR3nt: TGCGCCAGCAGCCAAGATGGGGGACAGGGCACAGATACGCAGTATTTT; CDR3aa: CASSQDGGQGTDTQYF
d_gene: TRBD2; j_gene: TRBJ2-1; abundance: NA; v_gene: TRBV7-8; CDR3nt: TGTGCCAGCAGCCCACCGGGACTAGCGAAACCTAATGAGCAGTTCTTC; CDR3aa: CASSPPGLAKPNEQFF
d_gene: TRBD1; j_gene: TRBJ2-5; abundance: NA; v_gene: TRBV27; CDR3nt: TGTGCCAGCAGTTTGCTTAACAGGGGGTTCGAGACCCAGTACTTC; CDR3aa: CASSLLNRGFETQYF
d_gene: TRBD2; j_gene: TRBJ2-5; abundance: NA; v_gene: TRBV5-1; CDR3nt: TGCGCCAGCAGCGGGACTAGCGGGGGACAAGAGACCCAGTACTTC; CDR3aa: CASSGTSGGQETQYF
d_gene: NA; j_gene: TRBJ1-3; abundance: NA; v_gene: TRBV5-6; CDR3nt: TGTGCCAGCAGCCCGAGGGGACACCACTCTGGAAACACCATATATTTT; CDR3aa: CASSPRGHHSGNTIYF
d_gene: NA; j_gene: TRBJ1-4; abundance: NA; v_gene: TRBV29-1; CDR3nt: TGCAGCGCCGTCACAGGGACTGAAAAACTGTTTTTT; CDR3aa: CSAVTGTEKLFF
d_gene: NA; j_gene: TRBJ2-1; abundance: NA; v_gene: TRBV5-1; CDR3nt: TGCGCCAGCAGCCACGGACTGGCCGGTTACAATGAGCAGTTCTTC; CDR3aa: CASSHGLAGYNEQFF
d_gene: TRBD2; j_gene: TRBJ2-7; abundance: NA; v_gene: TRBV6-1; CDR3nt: TGTGCCAGCATCCCCATAGCGGGGGAATCCTACGAGCAGTACTTC; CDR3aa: CASIPIAGESYEQYF
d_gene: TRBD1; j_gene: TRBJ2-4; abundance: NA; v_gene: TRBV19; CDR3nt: TGTGCCAGTAGTCCGCCCCTTAAACAGGGGGCCAAAAACATTCAGTACTTC; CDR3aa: CASSPPLKQGAKNIQYF
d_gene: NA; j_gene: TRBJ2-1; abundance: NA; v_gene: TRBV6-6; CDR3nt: TGTGCCAGCAGAGAAAGGAGCTCCTACAATGAGCAGTTCTTC; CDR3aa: CASRERSSYNEQFF
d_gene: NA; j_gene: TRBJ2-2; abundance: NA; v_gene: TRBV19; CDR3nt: TGTGCCAGTAGTATAGGCGGCACCGGGGAGCTGTTTTTT; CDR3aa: CASSIGGTGELFF
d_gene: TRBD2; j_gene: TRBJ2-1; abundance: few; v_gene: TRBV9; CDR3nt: TGTGCCAGCAGCTTTTCTGGGACTAGGGGCAATGAGCAGTTCTTC; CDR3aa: CASSFSGTRGNEQFF
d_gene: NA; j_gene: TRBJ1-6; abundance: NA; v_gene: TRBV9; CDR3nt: TGTGCCAGCAGCGGGGAGGGGATTTCACCCCTCCACTTT; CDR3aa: CASSGEGISPLHF
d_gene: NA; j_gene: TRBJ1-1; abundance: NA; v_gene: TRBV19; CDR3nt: TGTGCCAGTAGTGACCGGCGGGGCACTGAAGCTTTCTTT; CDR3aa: CASSDRRGTEAFF
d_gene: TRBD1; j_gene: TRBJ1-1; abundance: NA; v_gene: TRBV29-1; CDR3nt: TGCAGCGCCCGACAGGGAAAAGCTGAAGCTTTCTTT; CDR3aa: CSARQGKAEAFF
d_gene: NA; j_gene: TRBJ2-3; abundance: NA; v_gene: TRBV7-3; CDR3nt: TGTGCCAGCAGCGCCGGACAGAACACAGATACGCAGTATTTT; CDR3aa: CASSAGQNTDTQYF
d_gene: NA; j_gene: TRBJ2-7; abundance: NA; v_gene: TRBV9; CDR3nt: TGTGCCAGCTCCGGACATTCCTACGAGCAGTACTTC; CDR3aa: CASSGHSYEQYF
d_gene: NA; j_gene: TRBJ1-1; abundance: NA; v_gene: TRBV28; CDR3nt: TGTGCCAGCAGTTTACAGGCCAGAGAAGCTTTCTTT; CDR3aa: CASSLQAREAFF